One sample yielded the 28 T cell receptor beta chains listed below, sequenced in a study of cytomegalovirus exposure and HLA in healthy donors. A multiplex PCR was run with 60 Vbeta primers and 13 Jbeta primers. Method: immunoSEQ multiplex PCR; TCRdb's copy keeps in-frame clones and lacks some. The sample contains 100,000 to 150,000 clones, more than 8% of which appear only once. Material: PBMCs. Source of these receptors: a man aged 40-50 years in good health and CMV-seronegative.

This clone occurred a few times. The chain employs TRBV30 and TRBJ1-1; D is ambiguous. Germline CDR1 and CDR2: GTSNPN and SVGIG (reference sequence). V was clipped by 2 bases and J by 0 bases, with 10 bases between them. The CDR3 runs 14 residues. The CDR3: CAWSFGSMNTEAFF. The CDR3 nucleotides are TGTGCCTGGAGTTTCGGGAGTATGAACACTGAAGCTTTCTTT.

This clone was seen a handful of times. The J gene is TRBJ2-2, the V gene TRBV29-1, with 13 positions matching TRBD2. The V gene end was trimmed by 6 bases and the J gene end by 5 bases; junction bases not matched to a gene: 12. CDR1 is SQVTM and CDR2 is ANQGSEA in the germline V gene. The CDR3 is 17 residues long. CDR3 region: CSVALAGGPASTGELFF. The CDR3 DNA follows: TGCAGCGTCGCACTAGCGGGGGGGCCGGCGAGTACCGGGGAGCTGTTTTTT.

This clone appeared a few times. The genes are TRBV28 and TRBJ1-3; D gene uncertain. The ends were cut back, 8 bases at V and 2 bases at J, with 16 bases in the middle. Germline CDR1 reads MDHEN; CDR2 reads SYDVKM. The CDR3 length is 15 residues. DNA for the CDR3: TGTGCCAGCGGAGAAACTCCTGGTGCTGGAAACACCATATATTTT. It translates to CASGETPGAGNTIYF. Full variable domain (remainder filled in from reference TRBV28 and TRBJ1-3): DVKVTQSSRYLVKRTGEKVFLECVQDMDHENMFWYRQDPGLGLRLIYFSYDVKMKEKGDIPEGYSVSREKKERFSLILESASTNQTSMYLCASGETPGAGNTIYFGEGSWLTVV.

CDR3 in DNA: TGTGCCAGCAGCTTAGGGAGGGTTGGCTACACCTTC. This gives the protein CASSLGRVGYTF. The chain couples TRBV7-2 to TRBJ1-2; D gene ambiguous. Germline CDR1 is SGHTA and CDR2 is FQGNSA. Trimming pared 1 base from V and 7 bases from J, leaving 7 bases between. This CDR3 is built from 12 residues.

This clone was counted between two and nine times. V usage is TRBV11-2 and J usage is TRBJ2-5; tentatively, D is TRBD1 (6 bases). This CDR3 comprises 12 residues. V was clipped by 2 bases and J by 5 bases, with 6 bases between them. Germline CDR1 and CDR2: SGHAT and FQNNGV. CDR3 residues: CASSLQGETQYF. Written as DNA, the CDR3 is TGTGCCAGCAGCTTACAGGGGGAGACCCAGTACTTC. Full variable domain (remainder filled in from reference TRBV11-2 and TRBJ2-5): EAGVAQSPRYKIIEKRQSVAFWCNPISGHATLYWYQQILGQGPKLLIQFQNNGVVDDSQLPKDRFSAERLKGVDSTLKIQPAKLEDSAVYLCASSLQGETQYFGPGTRLLVL.

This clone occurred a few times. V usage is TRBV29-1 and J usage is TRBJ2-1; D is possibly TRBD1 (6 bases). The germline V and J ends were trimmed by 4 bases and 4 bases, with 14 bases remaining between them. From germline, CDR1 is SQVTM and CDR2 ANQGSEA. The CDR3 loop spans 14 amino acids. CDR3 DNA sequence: TGCAGCGTTGTTGGGGGCAAGACTTACAATGAGCAGTTCTTC. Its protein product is CSVVGGKTYNEQFF.

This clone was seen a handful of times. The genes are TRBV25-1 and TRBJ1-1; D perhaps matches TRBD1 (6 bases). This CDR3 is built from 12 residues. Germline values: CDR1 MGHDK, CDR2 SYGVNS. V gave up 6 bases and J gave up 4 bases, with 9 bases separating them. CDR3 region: CASRKTGTEAFF. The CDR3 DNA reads TGTGCCAGCAGAAAGACAGGCACTGAAGCTTTCTTT.

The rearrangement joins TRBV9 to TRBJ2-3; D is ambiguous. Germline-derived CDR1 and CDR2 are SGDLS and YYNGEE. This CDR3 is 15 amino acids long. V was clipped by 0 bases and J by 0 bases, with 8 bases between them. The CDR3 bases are TGTGCCAGCAGCGTAGAGTCACAGAGCACAGATACGCAGTATTTT. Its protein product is CASSVESQSTDTQYF.

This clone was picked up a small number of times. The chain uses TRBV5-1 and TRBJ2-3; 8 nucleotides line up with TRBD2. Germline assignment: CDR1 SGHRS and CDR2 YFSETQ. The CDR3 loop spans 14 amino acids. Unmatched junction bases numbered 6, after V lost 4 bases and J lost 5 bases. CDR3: CASSPGGYGDTQYF. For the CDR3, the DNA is TGCGCCAGCAGCCCGGGGGGGTATGGAGATACGCAGTATTTT.

The CDR3 nucleotides read TGTGCCAGCAGCTCCAGGACAGGATCTGGGTCACCCCTCCACTTT. It encodes CASSSRTGSGSPLHF. The chain links TRBV5-4 to TRBJ1-6, with 7 bases that match TRBD1. CDR3 length: 15 residues. CDR1 and CDR2 from the germline V gene are SGHNT and YYREEE (reference sequence). Trimming at V came to 3 bases and at J to 10 bases, leaving 10 bases not matched to a gene.

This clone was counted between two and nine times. The DNA for the CDR3 is TGTGCCAGCAGTACCACAGAAAGCATGAACACTGAAGCTTTCTTT. Translating gives CASSTTESMNTEAFF. The chain joins TRBV27 to TRBJ1-1; D is ambiguous. The germline V gene encodes CDR1 MNHEY and CDR2 SMNVEV (reference sequence). Trimming shortened V by 5 bases and J by 0 bases, and 13 bases separated the two germline ends. The CDR3 extends over 15 amino acids.

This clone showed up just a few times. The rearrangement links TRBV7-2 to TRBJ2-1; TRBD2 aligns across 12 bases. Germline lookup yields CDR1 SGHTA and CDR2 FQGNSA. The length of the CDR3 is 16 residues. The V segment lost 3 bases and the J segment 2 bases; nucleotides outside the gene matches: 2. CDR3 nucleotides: TGTGCCAGCAGCTTGACTAGCGGGGGCCCCTACAATGAGCAGTTCTTC. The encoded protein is CASSLTSGGPYNEQFF. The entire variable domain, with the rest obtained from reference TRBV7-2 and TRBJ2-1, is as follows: GAGVSQSPSNKVTEKGKDVELRCDPISGHTALYWYRQSLGQGLEFLIYFQGNSAPDKSGLPSDRFSAERTGGSVSTLTIQRTQQEDSAVYLCASSLTSGGPYNEQFFGPGTRLTVL.

The CDR3 DNA follows: TGTGCCGTCAAGGGCCGGACACAATATGGCTACACCTTC. Its protein product is CAVKGRTQYGYTF. This rearrangement joins TRBV10-3 to TRBJ1-2, with D perhaps matching TRBD1 (5 bases). The CDR3 is 13 residues long. The V end lost 11 bases, the J end lost 5 bases, and 18 bases lay between the germline ends. From germline, CDR1 is ENHRY and CDR2 SYGVKD.

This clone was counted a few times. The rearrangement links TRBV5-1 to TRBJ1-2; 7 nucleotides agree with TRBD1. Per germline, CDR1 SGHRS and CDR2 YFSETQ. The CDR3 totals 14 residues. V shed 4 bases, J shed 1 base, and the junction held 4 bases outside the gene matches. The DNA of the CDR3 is TGCGCCAGCAGCGCGGGACAGCTTAACTATGGCTACACCTTC. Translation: CASSAGQLNYGYTF.

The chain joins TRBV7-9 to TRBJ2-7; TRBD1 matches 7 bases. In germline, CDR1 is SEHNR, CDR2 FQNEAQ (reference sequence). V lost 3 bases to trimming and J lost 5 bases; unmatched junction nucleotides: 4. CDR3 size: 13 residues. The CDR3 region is CASSFVQGNEQYF. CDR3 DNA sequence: TGTGCCAGCAGCTTTGTACAGGGGAACGAGCAGTACTTC.

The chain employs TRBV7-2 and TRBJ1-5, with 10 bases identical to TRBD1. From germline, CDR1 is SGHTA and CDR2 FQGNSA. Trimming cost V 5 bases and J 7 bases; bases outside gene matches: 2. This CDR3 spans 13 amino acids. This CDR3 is CASSAGQGQPQHF. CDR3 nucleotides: TGTGCCAGCAGCGCGGGACAGGGGCAGCCCCAGCATTTT.

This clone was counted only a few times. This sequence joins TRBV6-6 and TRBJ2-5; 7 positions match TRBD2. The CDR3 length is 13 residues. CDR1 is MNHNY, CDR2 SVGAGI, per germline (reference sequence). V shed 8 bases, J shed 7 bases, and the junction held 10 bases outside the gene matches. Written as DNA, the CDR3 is TGTGCCAGCTTGGGAGGGCCCATTGGGACCCAGTACTTC. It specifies CASLGGPIGTQYF.

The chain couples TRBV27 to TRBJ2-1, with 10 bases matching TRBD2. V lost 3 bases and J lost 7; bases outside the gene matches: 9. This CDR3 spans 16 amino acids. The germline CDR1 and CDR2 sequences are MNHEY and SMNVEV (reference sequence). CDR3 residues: CASSLVLAGGLNEQFF. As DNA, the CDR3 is TGTGCCAGCAGTTTGGTTTTAGCGGGGGGCTTGAATGAGCAGTTCTTC.

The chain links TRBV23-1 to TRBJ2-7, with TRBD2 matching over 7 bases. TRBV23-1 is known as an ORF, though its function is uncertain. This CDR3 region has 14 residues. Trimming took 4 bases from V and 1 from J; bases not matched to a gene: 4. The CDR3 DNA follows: TGCGCCAGCAGTCCGAAGCGGGGATCCTACGAGCAGTACTTC. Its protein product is CASSPKRGSYEQYF.

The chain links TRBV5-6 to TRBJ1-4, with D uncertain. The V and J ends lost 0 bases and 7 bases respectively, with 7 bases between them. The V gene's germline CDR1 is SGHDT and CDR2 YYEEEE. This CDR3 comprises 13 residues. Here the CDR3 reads CASSLGQSEKLFF. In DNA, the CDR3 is TGTGCCAGCAGCTTGGGGCAGTCTGAAAAACTGTTTTTT.

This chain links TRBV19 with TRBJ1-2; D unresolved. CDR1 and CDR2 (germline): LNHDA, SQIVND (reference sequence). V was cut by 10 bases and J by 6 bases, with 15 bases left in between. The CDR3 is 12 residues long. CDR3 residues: CATLTGVDGYTF. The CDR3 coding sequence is TGTGCCACCCTCACCGGGGTGGATGGCTACACCTTC.

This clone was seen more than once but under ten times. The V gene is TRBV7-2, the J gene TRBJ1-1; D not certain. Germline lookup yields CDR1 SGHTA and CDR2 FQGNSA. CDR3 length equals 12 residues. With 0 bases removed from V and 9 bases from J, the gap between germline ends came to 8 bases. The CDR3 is CASSLAGGQAFF. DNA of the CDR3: TGTGCCAGCAGCTTAGCGGGAGGGCAAGCTTTCTTT.

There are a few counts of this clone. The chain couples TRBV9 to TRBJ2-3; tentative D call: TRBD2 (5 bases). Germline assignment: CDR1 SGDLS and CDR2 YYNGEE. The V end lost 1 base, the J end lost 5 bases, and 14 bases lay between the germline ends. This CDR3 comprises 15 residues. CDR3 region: CASSVLGRDKDTQYF. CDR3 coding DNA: TGTGCCAGCAGCGTACTCGGTCGGGATAAAGATACGCAGTATTTT.

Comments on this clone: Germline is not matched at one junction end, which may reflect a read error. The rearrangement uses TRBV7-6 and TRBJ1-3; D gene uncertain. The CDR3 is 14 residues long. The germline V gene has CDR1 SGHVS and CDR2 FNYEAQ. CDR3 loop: CASTIGSSGNTMYF. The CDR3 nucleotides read TGTGCCAGCACCATAGGGAGCTCTGGAAACACCATGTATTTT.

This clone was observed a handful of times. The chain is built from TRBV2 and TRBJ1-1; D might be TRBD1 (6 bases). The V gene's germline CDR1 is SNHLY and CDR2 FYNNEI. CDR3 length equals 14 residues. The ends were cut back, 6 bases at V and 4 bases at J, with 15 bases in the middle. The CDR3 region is CASRAYGGLTEAFF. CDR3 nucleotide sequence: TGTGCCAGCAGGGCGTACGGGGGGCTCACTGAAGCTTTCTTT.

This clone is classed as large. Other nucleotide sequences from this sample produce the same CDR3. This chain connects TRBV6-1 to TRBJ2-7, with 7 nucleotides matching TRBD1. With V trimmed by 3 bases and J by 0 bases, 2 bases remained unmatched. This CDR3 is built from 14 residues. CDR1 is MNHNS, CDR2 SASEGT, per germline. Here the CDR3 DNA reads TGTGCCAGCAGTGAGGGGGACAGCTCCTACGAGCAGTACTTC. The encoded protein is CASSEGDSSYEQYF.

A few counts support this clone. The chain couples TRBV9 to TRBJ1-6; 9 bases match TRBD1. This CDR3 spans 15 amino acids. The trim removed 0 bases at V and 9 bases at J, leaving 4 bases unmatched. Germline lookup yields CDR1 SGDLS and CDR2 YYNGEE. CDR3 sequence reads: CASSVEDRGFSPLHF. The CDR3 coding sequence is TGTGCCAGCAGCGTAGAGGACAGGGGATTTTCACCCCTCCACTTT. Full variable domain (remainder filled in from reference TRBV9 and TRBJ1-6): DSGVTQTPKHLITATGQRVTLRCSPRSGDLSVYWYQQSLDQGLQFLIQYYNGEERAKGNILERFSAQQFPDLHSELNLSSLELGDSALYFCASSVEDRGFSPLHFGNGTRLTVT.

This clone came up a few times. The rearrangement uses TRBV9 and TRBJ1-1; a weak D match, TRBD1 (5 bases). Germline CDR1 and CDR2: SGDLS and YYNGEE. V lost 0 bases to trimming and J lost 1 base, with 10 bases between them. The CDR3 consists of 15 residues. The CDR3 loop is CASSVVGRANTEAFF. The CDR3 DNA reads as TGTGCCAGCAGCGTAGTTGGCAGGGCGAACACTGAAGCTTTCTTT.